This TCR beta chain was recovered during a study of T cell repertoires in cytomegalovirus infection. About the study: Both CMV infection and a matching HLA type were indicated by public TCR beta signatures. Findings and caveats of the study: Public TCR beta family frequency separated CMV-and-HLA carriers, including in an independent cohort. HLA-C-restricted CMV clonotypes gave the most frequent clonotype in two of eight donors.

Using its own MiXCR run on the reads, TCRdb lists one record per CDR3 protein. This repertoire shows hundreds of thousands of distinct CDR3 sequences, around a third found once; its top ten account for about 20%. The germline gives CDR1 SGHTA, CDR2 FQGNSA. Between the trimmed V and J ends, which lost 1 base and 5 bases, there was a span of 17 bases. This CDR3 is 16 amino acids long. This clonotype was recorded at least ten times. Its matching antigen is unknown. The receptor comes from a human donor in good health (CMV status not recorded). Some clones in this sample may be carry-over from other donors' samples. The chain uses TRBV7-2 and TRBJ2-5; the D call may be TRBD1 or TRBD2 (5 bases each). The specimen comprised cultured PBMCs, sampled from culture after CMV antigen stimulation. The CDR3 reads CASSLGGRDPKETQYF. DNA of the CDR3: TGTGCCAGCAGCTTAGGGGGCCGGGACCCGAAGGAGACCCAGTACTTC. The full variable domain, in which reference TRBV7-2 and TRBJ2-5 provide the parts outside the CDR3, is GAGVSQSPSNKVTEKGKDVELRCDPISGHTALYWYRQSLGQGLEFLIYFQGNSAPDKSGLPSDRFSAERTGGSVSTLTIQRTQQEDSAVYLCASSLGGRDPKETQYFGPGTRLLVL.